This TCR beta chain was documented in a study of CD8+CD57+ T cells in acquired aplastic anemia. Turning to the study itself: An average of roughly 3 ug of DNA was obtained from sorted CD4+ and CD8+ cells.

Profiling that covered TCR beta VDJ and CDR3 relied on genomic DNA as its template. MiXCR, applied by TCRdb to the reads, yields one record per CDR3 protein. The repertoire holds hundreds of thousands of distinct CDR3 sequences, with less than 35% as singletons. The CDR3 is 14 residues long. V lost 5 bases and J lost 2, with 12 bases in between. CDR1 and CDR2 from the germline V gene are SGHVS and FQNEAQ. Broader study findings: Around 29 CD8+ CDR3 sequences were shared between patients and controls. CD8+ Simpson's diversity showed no significant patient-control difference.

This clonotype turned up a few times. Its antigen is not identified. Individuals selected for sequencing had exhibited CD8+CD57+ cell expansion on flow cytometry. With no exception, the patients had severe acquired aplastic anemia. This chain connects TRBV7-8 to TRBJ2-5; D perhaps matches TRBD2 (5 bases). The receptor's source is a human donor with aplastic anemia. Sequencing was carried out using sorted CD4+, CD8+, or CD8+CD57+ T cells (not recorded which) from PBMCs. Here the CDR3 reads CASSVFERQETQYF. In nucleotides, the CDR3 is TGTGCCAGCAGCGTATTCGAGCGGCAAGAGACCCAGTACTTC.